This T cell receptor (beta chain) was recorded in a study of CD8 T cells in ankylosing spondylitis. This CDR3 comprises 13 residues. CDR1 DFQATT and CDR2 SNEGSKA come from the germline V gene (reference sequence). After removal of 6 bases from V and 6 bases from J, the junction contained 4 bases not matched to a gene. A note on this clonotype: Its antigen is undetermined.

Study-wide results and limits: Apparently characteristic of ankylosing spondylitis blood was a TCR beta motif (eight highly homologous variants). Clones linked to the disease showed a CD8+ phenotype. They occurred at relatively low frequencies in peripheral blood. Prior work had noted some motif variants in reactive arthritis blood and synovial fluid.

Quantitative 5'-RACE with molecular barcodes was used to make the TCR beta libraries. TCRdb processed the 5' RACE reads anew with MiXCR; each CDR3 protein has one entry. The data contain 230,000 or so distinct CDR3 sequences, more than 20% of them singletons. The sequencing sample was made of blood, either unsorted or a sorted T cell fraction (not recorded which). The chain has TRBV20-1 and TRBJ1-5; TRBD1 agrees at 11 bases. This receptor was identified in a male donor with ankylosing spondylitis or in good health (not recorded which). CDR3 residues: CSARDRGSQPQHF. The DNA for the CDR3 is TGCAGTGCCAGGGACAGGGGGTCTCAGCCCCAGCATTTT.